Listed below are T cell receptor beta chains from one sample, sequenced in a study of cytomegalovirus exposure and HLA in healthy donors. Measured with immunoSEQ multiplex PCR; TCRdb has only the in-frame clones, and not every one. The table has roughly 140,000 clones, 75% to 80% seen once; the top ten hold about 0.66%. Material: PBMCs. The origin of the receptors is a male donor in good health and CMV-seronegative. CDR3s include the opening cysteine and the closing phenylalanine or tryptophan. A D gene is named only where the DNA matches it firmly. Only part of the rows carry a size: once, few, many, or a class if the clone is expanded.

d_gene: TRBD1
j_gene: TRBJ1-2
v_gene: TRBV6-5
abundance: NA
CDR3aa: CASTRTGGSYGYTF
CDR3nt: TGTGCCAGCACCAGAACAGGGGGTAGCTATGGCTACACCTTC

d_gene: NA
j_gene: TRBJ1-5
v_gene: TRBV7-8
abundance: NA
CDR3aa: CASSLTAGQPQHF
CDR3nt: TGTGCCAGCAGCTTAACGGCGGGTCAGCCCCAGCATTTT

d_gene: TRBD2
j_gene: TRBJ2-1
v_gene: TRBV25-1
abundance: few
CDR3aa: CASSDSGSANEQFF
CDR3nt: TGTGCCAGCAGTGACAGCGGGAGTGCCAATGAGCAGTTCTTC

d_gene: NA
j_gene: TRBJ2-2
v_gene: TRBV5-1
abundance: NA
CDR3aa: CASFWGRNTGELFF
CDR3nt: TGCGCCAGTTTTTGGGGCCGAAACACCGGGGAGCTGTTTTTT

d_gene: NA
j_gene: TRBJ1-2
v_gene: TRBV19
abundance: NA
CDR3aa: CASSIEGHGYGYTF
CDR3nt: TGTGCCAGTAGTATAGAGGGGCATGGCTATGGCTACACCTTC

d_gene: NA
j_gene: TRBJ1-1
v_gene: TRBV5-4
abundance: NA
CDR3aa: CASSWGRTEAFF
CDR3nt: TGTGCCAGCAGCTGGGGCCGCACTGAAGCTTTCTTT

d_gene: TRBD1
j_gene: TRBJ1-5
v_gene: TRBV6-6
abundance: NA
CDR3aa: CASSLQGGQSQPQHF
CDR3nt: TGTGCCAGCAGCTTACAGGGGGGGCAGAGTCAGCCCCAGCATTTT

d_gene: TRBD1
j_gene: TRBJ1-2
v_gene: TRBV19
abundance: NA
CDR3aa: CASRTQGRDGYTF
CDR3nt: TGTGCCAGTAGGACACAGGGGCGGGATGGCTACACCTTC

d_gene: NA
j_gene: TRBJ1-1
v_gene: TRBV7-2
abundance: NA
CDR3aa: CASSSSRDWNTEAFF
CDR3nt: TGTGCCAGCAGTTCCTCCCGGGACTGGAACACTGAAGCTTTCTTT

d_gene: TRBD2
j_gene: TRBJ2-5
v_gene: TRBV5-4
abundance: NA
CDR3aa: CASSWGGIQETQYF
CDR3nt: TGTGCCAGCAGCTGGGGAGGGATCCAAGAGACCCAGTACTTC

d_gene: NA
j_gene: TRBJ2-5
v_gene: TRBV2
abundance: NA
CDR3aa: CASGLGGAQETQYF
CDR3nt: TGTGCCAGCGGATTGGGGGGAGCTCAAGAGACCCAGTACTTC

d_gene: NA
j_gene: TRBJ1-1
v_gene: TRBV7-3
abundance: NA
CDR3aa: CASSATGGNTEAFF
CDR3nt: TGTGCCAGCAGCGCGACAGGAGGGAACACTGAAGCTTTCTTT

d_gene: NA
j_gene: TRBJ1-1
v_gene: TRBV5-4
abundance: NA
CDR3aa: CASSLGGGGQTEAFF
CDR3nt: TGTGCCAGCAGCTTGGGCGGGGGGGGTCAGACTGAAGCTTTCTTT

d_gene: TRBD1
j_gene: TRBJ2-2
v_gene: TRBV5-1
abundance: NA
CDR3aa: CASTETGGDAGELFF
CDR3nt: TGCGCCAGCACCGAGACAGGGGGCGATGCCGGGGAGCTGTTTTTT

d_gene: NA
j_gene: TRBJ1-5
v_gene: TRBV2
abundance: NA
CDR3aa: CASSEGGGRNQPQHF
CDR3nt: TGTGCCAGCAGTGAAGGGGGGGGCCGCAATCAGCCCCAGCATTTT

d_gene: TRBD1
j_gene: TRBJ1-1
v_gene: TRBV4-3
abundance: NA
CDR3aa: CASSQAILGQGGTEAFF
CDR3nt: TGCGCCAGCAGCCAAGCAATCCTCGGACAGGGGGGGACTGAAGCTTTCTTT

d_gene: TRBD1
j_gene: TRBJ1-2
v_gene: TRBV7-8
abundance: NA
CDR3aa: CASSASQGVEGYTF
CDR3nt: TGTGCCAGCAGCGCATCACAGGGGGTCGAAGGCTACACCTTC

d_gene: NA
j_gene: TRBJ1-1
v_gene: TRBV5-6
abundance: NA
CDR3aa: CASSLYGGRTEAFF
CDR3nt: TGTGCCAGCAGCTTGTACGGGGGGCGGACTGAAGCTTTCTTT

d_gene: TRBD2
j_gene: TRBJ2-3
v_gene: TRBV10-3
abundance: NA
CDR3aa: CAIREVAGGSDTQYF
CDR3nt: TGTGCCATCAGGGAGGTAGCGGGGGGTAGTGATACGCAGTATTTT

d_gene: NA
j_gene: TRBJ1-3
v_gene: TRBV5-4
abundance: NA
CDR3aa: CASSRDSARNTIYF
CDR3nt: TGTGCCAGCAGCCGAGACAGCGCCCGGAACACCATATATTTT

d_gene: NA
j_gene: TRBJ2-1
v_gene: TRBV5-8
abundance: NA
CDR3aa: CASSLGQGEQFF
CDR3nt: TGTGCCAGCAGCTTGGGTCAGGGCGAGCAGTTCTTC

d_gene: NA
j_gene: TRBJ1-3
v_gene: TRBV5-5
abundance: NA
CDR3aa: CASSLTSGNTIYF
CDR3nt: TGTGCCAGCAGCTTGACTTCCGGAAACACCATATATTTT

d_gene: NA
j_gene: TRBJ2-1
v_gene: TRBV30
abundance: once
CDR3aa: CAWSTKGNNNEQFF
CDR3nt: TGTGCCTGGAGCACTAAGGGGAATAACAATGAGCAGTTCTTC

d_gene: NA
j_gene: TRBJ1-1
v_gene: TRBV30
abundance: NA
CDR3aa: CAWSDRDTEAFF
CDR3nt: TGTGCCTGGAGTGACAGGGACACTGAAGCTTTCTTT

d_gene: TRBD2
j_gene: TRBJ2-1
v_gene: TRBV7-2
abundance: NA
CDR3aa: CASSLLIGGRFNEQFF
CDR3nt: TGTGCCAGCAGCTTATTGATCGGGGGGAGGTTCAATGAGCAGTTCTTC

d_gene: TRBD2
j_gene: TRBJ2-7
v_gene: TRBV19
abundance: NA
CDR3aa: CASRSSGSTYEQYF
CDR3nt: TGTGCCAGTAGATCTAGCGGGAGTACCTACGAGCAGTACTTC

d_gene: TRBD1
j_gene: TRBJ2-5
v_gene: TRBV5-1
abundance: NA
CDR3aa: CASSRTGAQETQYF
CDR3nt: TGCGCCAGCAGCCGGACAGGGGCCCAAGAGACCCAGTACTTC

d_gene: NA
j_gene: TRBJ2-7
v_gene: TRBV4-3
abundance: NA
CDR3aa: CASSQDLEGTYEQYF
CDR3nt: TGCGCCAGCAGCCAAGATCTCGAGGGAACCTACGAGCAGTACTTC

d_gene: NA
j_gene: TRBJ1-1
v_gene: TRBV7-8
abundance: NA
CDR3aa: CASSFYDDRNTEAFF
CDR3nt: TGTGCCAGCAGCTTTTACGATGACAGGAACACTGAAGCTTTCTTT

d_gene: NA
j_gene: TRBJ2-7
v_gene: TRBV7-2
abundance: NA
CDR3aa: CASSLGGTVPHEQYF
CDR3nt: TGTGCCAGCAGCTTAGGCGGGACAGTACCCCACGAGCAGTACTTC

d_gene: TRBD1
j_gene: TRBJ2-7
v_gene: TRBV5-1
abundance: NA
CDR3aa: CASSWSDRAGYEQYF
CDR3nt: TGCGCCAGCAGCTGGAGTGACAGGGCTGGGTACGAGCAGTACTTC

d_gene: TRBD1
j_gene: TRBJ2-5
v_gene: TRBV7-2
abundance: few
CDR3aa: CASSQDRGKVETQYF
CDR3nt: TGTGCCAGCAGCCAGGACAGGGGGAAGGTAGAGACCCAGTACTTC

d_gene: TRBD1
j_gene: TRBJ2-3
v_gene: TRBV11-3
abundance: NA
CDR3aa: CASSVRTGATDTQYF
CDR3nt: TGTGCCAGCAGCGTACGGACAGGGGCCACAGATACGCAGTATTTT

d_gene: NA
j_gene: TRBJ1-1
v_gene: TRBV29-1
abundance: NA
CDR3aa: CSVQSGEGTEAFF
CDR3nt: TGCAGCGTGCAGTCGGGGGAGGGCACTGAAGCTTTCTTT

d_gene: TRBD1
j_gene: TRBJ2-1
v_gene: TRBV5-6
abundance: NA
CDR3aa: CASSFFGQGDDNEQFF
CDR3nt: TGTGCCAGCAGCTTTTTTGGACAGGGGGACGACAATGAGCAGTTCTTC

d_gene: NA
j_gene: TRBJ2-1
v_gene: TRBV18
abundance: once
CDR3aa: CASSDRDEQFF
CDR3nt: TGTGCCAGCTCAGATAGAGATGAGCAGTTCTTC

d_gene: NA
j_gene: TRBJ1-1
v_gene: TRBV7-9
abundance: few
CDR3aa: CASSFDQDTEAFF
CDR3nt: TGTGCCAGCAGCTTTGACCAGGACACTGAAGCTTTCTTT

d_gene: TRBD1
j_gene: TRBJ2-2
v_gene: TRBV7-6
abundance: NA
CDR3aa: CASSLAGTATGELFF
CDR3nt: TGTGCCAGCAGCTTAGCCGGGACAGCCACCGGGGAGCTGTTTTTT

d_gene: TRBD1
j_gene: TRBJ1-2
v_gene: TRBV6-5
abundance: once
CDR3aa: CASSYSGTDPNYGYTF
CDR3nt: TGTGCCAGCAGTTACTCGGGGACAGACCCGAACTATGGCTACACCTTC

d_gene: NA
j_gene: TRBJ2-7
v_gene: TRBV29-1
abundance: NA
CDR3aa: CSVEDSYEQYF
CDR3nt: TGCAGCGTTGAAGACAGCTACGAGCAGTACTTC

d_gene: TRBD2
j_gene: TRBJ2-7
v_gene: TRBV14
abundance: NA
CDR3aa: CASSQDGASGSPEQYF
CDR3nt: TGTGCCAGCAGCCAAGATGGAGCTAGCGGGAGTCCGGAGCAGTACTTC

d_gene: NA
j_gene: TRBJ1-5
v_gene: TRBV6-1
abundance: once
CDR3aa: CASTRHDNQPQHF
CDR3nt: TGTGCCAGCACGCGACATGACAATCAGCCCCAGCATTTT

d_gene: TRBD2
j_gene: TRBJ2-7
v_gene: TRBV5-1
abundance: NA
CDR3aa: CASSREDRQPQYF
CDR3nt: TGCGCCAGCAGCCGGGAGGATAGGCAGCCCCAGTACTTC

d_gene: NA
j_gene: TRBJ1-2
v_gene: TRBV6-5
abundance: NA
CDR3aa: CASSYGSTSGGYTF
CDR3nt: TGTGCCAGCAGTTACGGGAGCACCTCTGGTGGCTACACCTTC

d_gene: TRBD2
j_gene: TRBJ2-5
v_gene: TRBV7-9
abundance: NA
CDR3aa: CSSSLMASGRGETQYF
CDR3nt: TGTTCCAGCAGCTTAATGGCTAGCGGGAGGGGGGAGACCCAGTACTTC

d_gene: TRBD1
j_gene: TRBJ1-1
v_gene: TRBV11-3
abundance: NA
CDR3aa: CASSPKGTGGTEAFF
CDR3nt: TGTGCCAGCAGCCCCAAGGGGACAGGGGGGACTGAAGCTTTCTTT

d_gene: TRBD2
j_gene: TRBJ2-2
v_gene: TRBV7-6
abundance: NA
CDR3aa: CASSLTAGAGELFF
CDR3nt: TGTGCCAGCAGCTTAACAGCGGGAGCCGGGGAGCTGTTTTTT

d_gene: NA
j_gene: TRBJ2-7
v_gene: TRBV7-2
abundance: NA
CDR3aa: CASSLVAGSYEQYF
CDR3nt: TGTGCCAGCAGCTTAGTTGCGGGCTCCTACGAGCAGTACTTC

d_gene: NA
j_gene: TRBJ2-5
v_gene: TRBV5-4
abundance: NA
CDR3aa: CASSEAIQGTQYF
CDR3nt: TGTGCCAGCAGCGAGGCCATCCAAGGGACCCAGTACTTC

d_gene: TRBD1
j_gene: TRBJ1-2
v_gene: TRBV13
abundance: NA
CDR3aa: CASSSPARGQINYGYTF
CDR3nt: TGTGCCAGCAGCTCCCCCGCCCGGGGACAGATTAACTATGGCTACACCTTC

d_gene: NA
j_gene: TRBJ2-5
v_gene: TRBV5-4
abundance: NA
CDR3aa: CASSSPGKETQYF
CDR3nt: TGTGCCAGCAGCTCCCCAGGGAAGGAGACCCAGTACTTC

d_gene: TRBD1
j_gene: TRBJ2-5
v_gene: TRBV6-5
abundance: NA
CDR3aa: CASRQGDQETQYF
CDR3nt: TGTGCCAGCAGACAGGGGGACCAAGAGACCCAGTACTTC

d_gene: TRBD1
j_gene: TRBJ1-2
v_gene: TRBV30
abundance: NA
CDR3aa: CAWREAGQARYGYTF
CDR3nt: TGTGCCTGGAGGGAAGCCGGACAGGCTCGGTATGGCTACACCTTC

d_gene: TRBD1
j_gene: TRBJ2-2
v_gene: TRBV18
abundance: NA
CDR3aa: CASSPETGPTGELFF
CDR3nt: TGTGCCAGCTCACCCGAGACAGGGCCCACCGGGGAGCTGTTTTTT

d_gene: TRBD1
j_gene: TRBJ1-5
v_gene: TRBV19
abundance: NA
CDR3aa: CASSISPGKQGMQPQHF
CDR3nt: TGTGCCAGTAGTATTAGTCCGGGGAAACAGGGGATGCAGCCCCAGCATTTT

d_gene: NA
j_gene: TRBJ2-7
v_gene: TRBV5-5
abundance: NA
CDR3aa: CASSLGPGLQSSYEQYF
CDR3nt: TGTGCCAGCAGCTTGGGACCGGGACTGCAAAGCTCCTACGAGCAGTACTTC

d_gene: TRBD2
j_gene: TRBJ2-7
v_gene: TRBV4-3
abundance: few
CDR3aa: CASSQEISGGGASYEQYF
CDR3nt: TGCGCCAGCAGCCAAGAGATTTCGGGCGGGGGGGCCTCGTACGAGCAGTACTTC

d_gene: TRBD2
j_gene: TRBJ2-1
v_gene: TRBV7-3
abundance: NA
CDR3aa: CASSPASGDLREQFF
CDR3nt: TGTGCCAGCAGCCCGGCTAGCGGTGACCTACGTGAGCAGTTCTTC

d_gene: TRBD1
j_gene: TRBJ2-3
v_gene: TRBV19
abundance: NA
CDR3aa: CASSPWTGPMADTQYF
CDR3nt: TGTGCCAGTAGTCCCTGGACAGGGCCGATGGCAGATACGCAGTATTTT

d_gene: NA
j_gene: TRBJ1-2
v_gene: TRBV7-9
abundance: NA
CDR3aa: CASSLGVGRGYGYTF
CDR3nt: TGTGCCAGCAGCTTAGGAGTAGGCAGGGGCTATGGCTACACCTTC